This T cell receptor (beta chain) stems from a study of blood T cells in healthy people across ages. The authors ran a second PCR of about 7 to 11 cycles using a sample-barcoded 5' primer and a J-beta primer mix. In TCRdb, the 5' RACE reads were re-called with MiXCR into one record per CDR3 protein. The table lists around 1,500,000 distinct CDR3 sequences, approximately 42% of them singletons. The CDR3 is 15 residues long. With 2 bases removed from V and 13 bases from J, the gap between germline ends came to 21 bases. CDR1 and CDR2 (germline): MDHEN, SYDVKM. Sequencing was done on a sample of blood. This receptor was identified in a woman aged 18-35 years in good health. The gene calls are TRBV28 and TRBJ2-1; D is possibly TRBD2 (6 bases). Written as DNA, the CDR3 is TGTGCCAGCAGTTTAGGTGGTAGGGTTGGAGGGACCCAGTTCTTC. Translated: CASSLGGRVGGTQFF.